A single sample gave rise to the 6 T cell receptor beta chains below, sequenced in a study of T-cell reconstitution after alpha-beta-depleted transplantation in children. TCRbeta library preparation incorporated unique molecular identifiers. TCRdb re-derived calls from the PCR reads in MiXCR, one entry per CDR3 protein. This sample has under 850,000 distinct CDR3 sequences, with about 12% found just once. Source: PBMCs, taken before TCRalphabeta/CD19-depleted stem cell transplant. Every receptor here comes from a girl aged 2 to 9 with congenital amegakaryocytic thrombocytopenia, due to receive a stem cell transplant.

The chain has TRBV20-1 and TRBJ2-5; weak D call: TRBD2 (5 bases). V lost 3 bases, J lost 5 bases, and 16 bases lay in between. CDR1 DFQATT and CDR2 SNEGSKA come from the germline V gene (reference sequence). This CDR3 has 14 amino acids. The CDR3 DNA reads TGCAGTGCTAGGGGCCACTTATCGGGGGAGACCCAGTACTTC. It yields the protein CSARGHLSGETQYF.

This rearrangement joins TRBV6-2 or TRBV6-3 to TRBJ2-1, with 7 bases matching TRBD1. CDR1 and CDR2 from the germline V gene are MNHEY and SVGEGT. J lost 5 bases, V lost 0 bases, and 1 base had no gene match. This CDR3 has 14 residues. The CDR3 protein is CASSYSGQNNEQFF. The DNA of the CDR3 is TGTGCCAGCAGTTACTCGGGACAGAACAATGAGCAGTTCTTC.

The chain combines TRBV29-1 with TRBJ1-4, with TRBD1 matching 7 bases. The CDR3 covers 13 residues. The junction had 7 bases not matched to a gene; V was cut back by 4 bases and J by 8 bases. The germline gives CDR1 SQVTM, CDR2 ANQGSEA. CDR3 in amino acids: CSVGGNRGEKLFF. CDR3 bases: TGCAGCGTTGGGGGGAACAGGGGCGAAAAACTGTTTTTT.

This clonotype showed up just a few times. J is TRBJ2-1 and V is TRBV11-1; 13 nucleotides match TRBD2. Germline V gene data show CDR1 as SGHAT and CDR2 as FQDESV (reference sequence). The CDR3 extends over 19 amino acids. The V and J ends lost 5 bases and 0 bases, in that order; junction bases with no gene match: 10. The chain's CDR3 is CASSETSGRAGGSYNEQFF. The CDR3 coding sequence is TGTGCCAGCAGCGAAACTAGCGGGAGGGCCGGAGGCTCCTACAATGAGCAGTTCTTC.

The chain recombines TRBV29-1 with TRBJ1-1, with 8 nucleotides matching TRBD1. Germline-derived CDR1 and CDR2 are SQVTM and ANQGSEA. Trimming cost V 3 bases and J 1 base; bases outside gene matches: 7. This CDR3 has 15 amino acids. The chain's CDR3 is CSVDDSRGRNTEAFF. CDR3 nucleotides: TGCAGCGTTGACGATAGCAGGGGGCGGAACACTGAAGCTTTCTTT.

In nucleotides, the CDR3 is TGTGCCAGCAGCCGAGACCTAGCGGCAAGCACAGATACGCAGTATTTT. Its translation is CASSRDLAASTDTQYF. The J gene is TRBJ2-3, the V gene TRBV7-9; 7 nucleotides line up with TRBD2. There are 16 residues in the CDR3. With 5 bases clipped from V and 0 bases from J, the junction kept 8 bases outside the gene matches. CDR1 SEHNR and CDR2 FQNEAQ come from the germline V gene (reference sequence).